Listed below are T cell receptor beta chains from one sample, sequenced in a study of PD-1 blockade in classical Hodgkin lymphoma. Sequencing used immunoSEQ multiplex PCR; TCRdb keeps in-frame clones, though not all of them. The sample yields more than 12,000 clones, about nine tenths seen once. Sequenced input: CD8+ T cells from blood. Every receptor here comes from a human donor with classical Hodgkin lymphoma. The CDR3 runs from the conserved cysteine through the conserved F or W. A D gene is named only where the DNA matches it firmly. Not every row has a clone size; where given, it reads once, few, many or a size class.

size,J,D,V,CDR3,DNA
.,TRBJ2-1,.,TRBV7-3,CASSLLSGKGDSYNEQFF,TGTGCCAGCAGCTTACTATCCGGGAAGGGGGACTCCTACAATGAGCAGTTCTTC
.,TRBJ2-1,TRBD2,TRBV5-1,CASSLGVSTSGTFNEQFF,TGCGCCAGCAGCTTGGGGGTTTCGACTAGCGGGACCTTCAATGAGCAGTTCTTC
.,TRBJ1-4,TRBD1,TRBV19,CASSMGTATNEKLFF,TGTGCCAGTAGTATGGGGACAGCAACTAATGAAAAACTGTTTTTT
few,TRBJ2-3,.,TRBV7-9,CASSFLVGYTDTQYF,TGTGCCAGCAGCTTCCTAGTGGGTTACACAGATACGCAGTATTTT
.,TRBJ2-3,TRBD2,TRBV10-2,CASSGILAGGSSTDTQYF,TGCGCCAGCAGTGGGATCTTAGCGGGAGGGTCTAGCACAGATACGCAGTATTTT
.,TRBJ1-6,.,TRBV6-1,CASSDVPGSPLHF,TGTGCCAGCAGTGACGTCCCGGGATCACCCCTCCACTTT
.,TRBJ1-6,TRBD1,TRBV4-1,CASSQRDSGSPLHF,TGCGCCAGCAGCCAAAGGGACAGCGGGTCACCCCTCCACTTT
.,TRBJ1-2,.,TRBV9,CASSRGRRDGYTF,TGTGCCAGCAGCAGGGGCAGGCGAGATGGCTACACCTTC
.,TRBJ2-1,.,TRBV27,CASSFGLGFNEQFF,TGTGCCAGCAGTTTCGGCTTGGGGTTCAATGAGCAGTTCTTC
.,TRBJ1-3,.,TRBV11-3,CASSLRSGNTIYF,TGTGCCAGCAGCTTAAGGTCTGGAAACACCATATATTTT
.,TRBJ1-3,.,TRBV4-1,CASSQLEAVGNTIYF,TGCGCCAGCAGCCAGCTAGAGGCAGTTGGAAACACCATATATTTT
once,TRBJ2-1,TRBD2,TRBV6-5,CASKGLADYNEQFF,TGTGCCAGCAAGGGACTAGCGGACTACAATGAGCAGTTCTTC
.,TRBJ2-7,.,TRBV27,CASSWGDGYEQYF,TGTGCCAGCAGTTGGGGGGACGGCTACGAGCAGTACTTC
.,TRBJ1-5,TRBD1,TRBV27,CASARGGSNQPQHF,TGTGCCAGCGCCAGGGGGGGAAGCAATCAGCCCCAGCATTTT
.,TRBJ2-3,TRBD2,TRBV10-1,CASSELAGSIRTDTQYF,TGCGCCAGCAGTGAACTAGCGGGTTCTATCAGGACAGATACGCAGTATTTT
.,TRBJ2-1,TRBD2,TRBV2,CASSEGASGRDDEQFF,TGTGCCAGCAGTGAAGGGGCTAGCGGGAGAGACGATGAGCAGTTCTTC
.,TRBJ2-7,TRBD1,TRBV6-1,CASIGQVLEEQYF,TGTGCCAGCATCGGACAGGTTTTGGAAGAGCAGTACTTC
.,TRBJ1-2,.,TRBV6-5,CASSYEMTYGYTF,TGTGCCAGCAGTTACGAGATGACGTATGGCTACACCTTC
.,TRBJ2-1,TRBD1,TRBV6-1,CASSGWDRGYIVTEQFF,TGTGCCAGCAGTGGGTGGGACAGGGGGTATATAGTGACTGAGCAGTTCTTC
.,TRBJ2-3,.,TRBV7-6,CASSLGKDTDTQYF,TGTGCCAGCAGCTTAGGTAAAGACACAGATACGCAGTATTTT
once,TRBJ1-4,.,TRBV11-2,CASSPQGGEKLFF,TGTGCCAGCAGCCCGCAGGGTGGTGAAAAACTGTTTTTT
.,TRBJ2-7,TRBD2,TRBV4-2,CASSPAGGGSPYEQYF,TGTGCCAGCAGCCCAGCCGGCGGCGGGAGCCCCTACGAGCAGTACTTC
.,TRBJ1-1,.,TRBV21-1,CASSQRQWNGTEAFF,TGTGCCAGCTCCCAAAGACAATGGAATGGGACTGAAGCTTTCTTT
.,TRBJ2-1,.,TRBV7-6,CASSLTSRAEQFF,TGTGCCAGCAGCTTAACTAGCCGCGCCGAGCAGTTCTTC